This T cell receptor (beta chain) stems from a study of breast tumors, draining lymph nodes, adjacent tissues. Study-level results: Compared with lymph nodes, tumors were less diverse; compared with nontumor tissue, more. Compared with basal-like, luminal-like tumors shared significantly more repertoire with nontumor tissue.

The lymph nodes were axillary draining lymph nodes from breast cancer patients. Each CDR3 protein gets one entry after TCRdb re-called the multiplex PCR reads with MiXCR. The sample consists of around 110,000 distinct CDR3 sequences, less than 40% of them appearing once. On this clonotype: As yet, its antigen is unknown.

From germline, CDR1 is SEHNR and CDR2 FQNEAQ (reference sequence). This CDR3 has 16 residues. Trimming removed 5 bases from V and 6 bases from J; junction bases left unmatched: 10. The rearrangement uses TRBV7-9 and TRBJ1-6; 7 bases map to TRBD1. The sample taken for sequencing was axillary lymph node tissue. This TCR came from a female donor with breast cancer. Some clones in this sample may be carry-over from other donors' samples. The CDR3 nucleotides are TGTGCCAGCAGCACCCTGACAGGGCAAATTAATTCACCCCTCCACTTT. Translating gives CASSTLTGQINSPLHF.